This is a list of T cell receptor beta chains from one sample in a study of PD-1 blockade in classical Hodgkin lymphoma. Sequencing used immunoSEQ multiplex PCR; TCRdb keeps in-frame clones, though not all of them. This sample carries about 25,000 clones, about 93% of them seen once, and the ten largest clones take about 3.8%. The sample comprised peripheral blood mononuclear cells (PBMCs). Every receptor here comes from a human donor with classical Hodgkin lymphoma. Both conserved end residues are part of each CDR3. A D gene is named only where the DNA matches it firmly. Clone size appears in some rows only: once, few, many, or a class for an expanded clone.

J gene | CDR3 length | V gene | D gene | clone size | CDR3 protein | CDR3 DNA
TRBJ2-1 | 15 | TRBV19 | NA | NA | CASSPIVVGYNEQFF | TGTGCCAGTAGCCCGATAGTGGTGGGCTACAATGAGCAGTTCTTC
TRBJ2-2 | 15 | TRBV2 | NA | NA | CASSERSGLTGELFF | TGTGCCAGCAGTGAAAGGTCAGGGCTCACCGGGGAGCTGTTTTTT
TRBJ1-5 | 13 | TRBV2 | TRBD1 | NA | CASSERGHQPQHF | TGTGCCAGCAGTGAGAGGGGGCATCAGCCCCAGCATTTT
TRBJ1-1 | 14 | TRBV11-2 | NA | once | CASSFGRTDTEAFF | TGTGCCAGCAGCTTCGGACGGACAGACACTGAAGCTTTCTTT
TRBJ1-1 | 13 | TRBV10-2 | NA | NA | CASRLTENTEAFF | TGCGCCAGCAGATTGACGGAGAACACTGAAGCTTTCTTT
TRBJ2-7 | 14 | TRBV7-2 | NA | NA | CASSLGGSAGEQYF | TGTGCCAGCAGCTTAGGAGGTTCAGCAGGGGAGCAGTACTTC
TRBJ2-7 | 15 | TRBV27 | TRBD2 | NA | CASKPGPGGPGEQYF | TGTGCCAGCAAGCCGGGACCGGGAGGGCCGGGGGAGCAGTACTTC
TRBJ2-1 | 17 | TRBV7-9 | TRBD2 | NA | CASSQSSGLAAYNEQFF | TGTGCCAGCAGCCAGTCTTCCGGACTAGCGGCCTACAATGAGCAGTTCTTC
TRBJ1-5 | 16 | TRBV28 | TRBD1 | NA | CASSSEDRGRYQPQHF | TGTGCCAGCAGTTCCGAGGACAGGGGGCGATATCAGCCCCAGCATTTT
TRBJ2-1 | 16 | TRBV2 | TRBD1 | NA | CASSAARQGGSNEQFF | TGTGCCAGCAGTGCGGCTCGACAGGGGGGCTCCAATGAGCAGTTCTTC
TRBJ2-6 | 17 | TRBV9 | NA | NA | CASSAFQQARGANVLTF | TGTGCCAGCAGCGCCTTTCAGCAGGCGCGAGGGGCCAACGTCCTGACTTTC
TRBJ2-7 | 13 | TRBV5-4 | NA | NA | CASSFGPPYEQYF | TGTGCCAGCAGCTTTGGGCCCCCCTACGAGCAGTACTTC
TRBJ2-2 | 18 | TRBV29-1 | TRBD2 | NA | CSVEDPRASGTNTGELFF | TGCAGCGTTGAAGATCCCAGAGCTAGCGGGACGAACACCGGGGAGCTGTTTTTT
TRBJ2-3 | 21 | TRBV30 | TRBD2 | NA | CAWSSATGTSGSGLYTDTQYF | TGTGCCTGGAGCTCGGCCACCGGGACTAGCGGGAGCGGGTTGTATACAGATACGCAGTATTTT
TRBJ1-1 | 13 | TRBV6-1 | NA | NA | CASSGGRNTEAFF | TGTGCCAGCAGTGGGGGGCGGAACACTGAAGCTTTCTTT
TRBJ1-2 | 13 | TRBV7-2 | TRBD1 | NA | CASRDPTGGRNTF | TGTGCCAGCAGGGACCCTACAGGGGGCAGAAACACCTTC
TRBJ1-4 | 14 | TRBV2 | NA | NA | CASSEAPTFEKLFF | TGTGCCAGCAGTGAAGCGCCCACATTTGAAAAACTGTTTTTT
TRBJ2-5 | 14 | TRBV6-5 | NA | few | CASSFQGSGETQYF | TGTGCCAGCAGCTTCCAGGGGTCGGGGGAGACCCAGTACTTC
TRBJ1-3 | 13 | TRBV29-1 | NA | NA | CSATPGSGNTIYF | TGCAGCGCTACCCCCGGCTCTGGAAACACCATATATTTT
TRBJ1-1 | 15 | TRBV6-5 | TRBD1 | NA | CASYGTGVPNTEAFF | TGTGCCAGCTACGGGACAGGGGTTCCGAACACTGAAGCTTTCTTT
TRBJ2-2 | 15 | TRBV9 | TRBD2 | NA | CASSAWRDYTGELFF | TGTGCCAGCAGCGCCTGGCGGGACTATACCGGGGAGCTGTTTTTT
TRBJ1-3 | 18 | TRBV19 | NA | NA | CASSKTPGTWSSGNTIYF | TGTGCCAGTAGCAAAACCCCCGGGACATGGTCCTCTGGAAACACCATATATTTT
TRBJ2-1 | 16 | TRBV7-8 | NA | NA | CASSLAQRESSNEQFF | TGTGCCAGCAGCTTAGCCCAACGGGAGAGCAGCAATGAGCAGTTCTTC